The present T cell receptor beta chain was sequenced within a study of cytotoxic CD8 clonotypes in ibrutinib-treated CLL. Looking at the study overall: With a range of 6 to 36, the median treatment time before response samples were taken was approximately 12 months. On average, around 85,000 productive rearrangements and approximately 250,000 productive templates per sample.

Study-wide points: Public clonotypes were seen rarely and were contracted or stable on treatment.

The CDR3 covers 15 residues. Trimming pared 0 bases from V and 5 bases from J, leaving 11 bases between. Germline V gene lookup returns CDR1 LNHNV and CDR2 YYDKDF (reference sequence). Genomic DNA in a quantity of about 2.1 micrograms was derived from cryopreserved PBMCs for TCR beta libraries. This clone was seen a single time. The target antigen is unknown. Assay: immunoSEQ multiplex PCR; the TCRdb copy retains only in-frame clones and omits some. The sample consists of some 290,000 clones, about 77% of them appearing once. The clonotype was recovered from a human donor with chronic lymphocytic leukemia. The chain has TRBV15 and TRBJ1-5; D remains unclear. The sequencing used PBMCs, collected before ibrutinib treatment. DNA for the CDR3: TGTGCCACCAGCAGAGATCTGGGCAGCTATCAGCCCCAGCATTTT. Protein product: CATSRDLGSYQPQHF.